These T cell receptor beta chains were read from a single sample in a study of T cells after yellow fever vaccination. One entry per CDR3 protein results from TCRdb running MiXCR on the 5' RACE reads. The data hold a few hundred thousand distinct CDR3 sequences, with approximately 3.8% observed a single time. Sequencing was performed on PBMCs, taken 15 days after the yellow fever booster vaccination. Receptors were obtained from a man in his late teens or twenties who received the YFV17D yellow fever vaccine. CDR3s include the opening cysteine and the closing phenylalanine or tryptophan. Fields, in order: V gene, J gene, D gene, clone size, CDR3 DNA, CDR3 protein. A D gene is named only where the DNA matches it firmly. For some rows the clone size is stated as once, few or many, or as a class when expanded; others skip it.

TRBV5-1	TRBJ1-1	NA	many	TGCGCCAGCAGCGGGCCTGATGCGACTGAAGCTTTCTTT	CASSGPDATEAFF
TRBV12-3/TRBV12-4	TRBJ2-3	NA	many	TGTGCCAGCAGTTTTCAGAGGAGGCCCCCAGATACGCAGTATTTT	CASSFQRRPPDTQYF
TRBV5-1	TRBJ2-5	TRBD2	many	TGCGCCAGCAGCGGGGGAAATAGCGGGGTCCAAGAGACCCAGTACTTC	CASSGGNSGVQETQYF
TRBV6-1	TRBJ1-2	NA	many	TGTGCCAGCAGCCCCGACAGCCTCTATGGCTACACCTTC	CASSPDSLYGYTF
TRBV7-9	TRBJ2-3	NA	many	TGTGCCAGCAGCCCCGACTTTGGGGCCACAGATACGCAGTATTTT	CASSPDFGATDTQYF
TRBV12-3/TRBV12-4	TRBJ1-6	NA	few	TGTGCCAGCAGTCCCCCTTTTACACCCCTCCACTTT	CASSPPFTPLHF
TRBV12-3/TRBV12-4	TRBJ2-2	NA	NA	TGTGCCAGCAGACCCAGGGGTGGGGGGGCCGGGGAGCTGTTTTTT	CASRPRGGGAGELFF
TRBV9	TRBJ1-2	TRBD1	many	TGTGCCAGCAGCATGGGTCCGGGACAGACGTATGGCTACACCTTC	CASSMGPGQTYGYTF
TRBV28	TRBJ2-5	TRBD2	many	TGTGCCAGTTCTAGCGGGGGCCTTAGGGGTACCCAGTACTTC	CASSSGGLRGTQYF
TRBV7-9	TRBJ2-5	TRBD2	many	TGTGCCAGCAGCTGGGGGGGGGACCAAGAGACCCAGTACTTC	CASSWGGDQETQYF
TRBV7-6	TRBJ2-3	NA	many	TGTGCCAGCACCCAGGGACTTCACACAGATACGCAGTATTTT	CASTQGLHTDTQYF
TRBV7-3	TRBJ2-7	TRBD2	many	TGTGCCAGCAGCTTATCTAGCGGAAAGGACTACGAGCAGTACTTC	CASSLSSGKDYEQYF
TRBV5-1	TRBJ1-5	NA	many	TGCGCCAGCAGCTTGCGGGGAGCGGCGGGACAGCCCCAGCATTTT	CASSLRGAAGQPQHF
TRBV29-1	TRBJ1-1	TRBD1	many	TGCAGCGGGGGATGGGCCGGGACAGCTAACACTGAAGCTTTCTTT	CSGGWAGTANTEAFF
TRBV5-1	TRBJ1-1	NA	many	TGCGCCAGCAGCTCAGGGACGGGGGCCACACACACTGAAGCTTTCTTT	CASSSGTGATHTEAFF
TRBV12-3/TRBV12-4	TRBJ2-5	TRBD2	many	TGTGCCAGCAGTCGACTAGCGGGGGAAGAGACCCAGTACTTC	CASSRLAGEETQYF
TRBV11-2	TRBJ1-2	NA	many	TGTGCCAGCAGACCCCGGGGGGAAGTCTATGGCTACACCTTC	CASRPRGEVYGYTF
TRBV7-9	TRBJ2-2	NA	many	TGTGCCAGCAGCCCATCTTCCTCCAGGGAGCTGTTTTTT	CASSPSSSRELFF
TRBV15	TRBJ1-6	NA	many	TGTGCCACCAGCAGACGCACGGACCCAAATTCACCCCTCCACTTT	CATSRRTDPNSPLHF
TRBV7-9	TRBJ1-6	TRBD1	many	TGTGCCAGCAGCCTCGGGACAGCCTCACCCCTCCACTTT	CASSLGTASPLHF
TRBV20-1	TRBJ2-5	NA	many	TGCAGTGCTACAGAGGGGCTAGAGACCCAGTACTTC	CSATEGLETQYF
TRBV4-1	TRBJ1-1	NA	many	TGCGCCAGCAGCCAAGTAGGTATAATCACTGAAGCTTTCTTT	CASSQVGIITEAFF
TRBV19	TRBJ1-4	NA	many	TGTGCCAGTAGTGTGACAACAACTAATGAAAAACTGTTTTTT	CASSVTTTNEKLFF
TRBV19	TRBJ1-2	NA	many	TGTGCCAGTAGTCCCGACAGCCGGGGGTATGGCTACACCTTC	CASSPDSRGYGYTF
TRBV3-1	TRBJ1-4	NA	few	TGTGCCAGCAGCCAGCGTCAGAATGAAAAACTGTTTTTT	CASSQRQNEKLFF
TRBV7-2	TRBJ1-2	NA	NA	TGTGCCAGCAGCTTAGCATACGGGACAAGTCCCTATGGCTACACCTTC	CASSLAYGTSPYGYTF
TRBV5-1	TRBJ1-6	NA	many	TGCGCCAGCAGCTTGGTTTCAAATGGCGATTCACCCCTCCACTTT	CASSLVSNGDSPLHF
TRBV7-9	TRBJ1-6	NA	many	TGTGCCAGCAGTAGGGACCCCCCTTCCTTCTATAATTCACCCCTCCACTTT	CASSRDPPSFYNSPLHF
TRBV12-3/TRBV12-4	TRBJ1-1	NA	many	TGTGCCAGCAGTTTAGCGCAGACTGAAGCTTTCTTT	CASSLAQTEAFF
TRBV25-1	TRBJ2-1	NA	many	TGTGCCAGCACTCGAGGGGGGCAGGGACCCTACAATGAGCAGTTCTTC	CASTRGGQGPYNEQFF
TRBV20-1	TRBJ2-1	NA	many	TGCAGTGCTAGAGCTTTAGGGGGACTCCATTACAATGAGCAGTTCTTC	CSARALGGLHYNEQFF
TRBV5-1	TRBJ2-2	NA	many	TGCGCCAGCAGCCCCCTCACTAGCCCGAACACCGGGGAGCTGTTTTTT	CASSPLTSPNTGELFF
TRBV4-3	TRBJ2-5	TRBD2	many	TGCGCCAGCAGCAGTCGGTTTCTAGCGGACCGCCAAGAGACCCAGTACTTC	CASSSRFLADRQETQYF
TRBV4-1	TRBJ1-5	TRBD1	many	TGCGCCAGCAGCCAGGGAGGGACAGGGAGGAATCAGCCCCAGCATTTT	CASSQGGTGRNQPQHF
TRBV29-1	TRBJ2-3	NA	many	TGCAGCGTTCATCTAGGTGATACGCAGTATTTT	CSVHLGDTQYF
TRBV6-4	TRBJ2-1	NA	many	TGTGCCAGCAGTGATGACCAGGGACATTGGGTACACTCTGATGAGCAGTTCTTC	CASSDDQGHWVHSDEQFF
TRBV7-2	TRBJ2-5	TRBD2	many	TGTGCCAGCAGCTTAAACGCGGGGGGAGAGACCCAGTACTTC	CASSLNAGGETQYF
TRBV5-6	TRBJ2-2	NA	NA	TGTGCCAGCAGCTTGTTCGCTCGGAACACCGGGGAGCTGTTTTTT	CASSLFARNTGELFF
TRBV4-3	TRBJ2-5	NA	many	TGCGCCAGCAGCCAAGAGAATCGGGGGACCCAGTACTTC	CASSQENRGTQYF
TRBV5-1	TRBJ2-2	NA	many	TGCGCCAGCAGCTACCTAGCGCCTACCGCGAACACCGGGGAGCTGTTTTTT	CASSYLAPTANTGELFF
TRBV7-7	TRBJ2-5	NA	NA	TGTGCCAGCAGCTATTCCGGGGAAGAGACCCAGTACTTC	CASSYSGEETQYF
TRBV13	TRBJ1-6	NA	many	TGTGCCAGCAGCTTAGGGTATTTCTCAGGACCACCCCTCCACTTT	CASSLGYFSGPPLHF
TRBV28	TRBJ2-2	NA	many	TGTGCCAGCAGAGTCGAAACCGGGGAGCTGTTTTTT	CASRVETGELFF
TRBV30	TRBJ1-1	NA	many	TGTGCCTGGAGGGGGGATGGAAACGCTGAAGCTTTCTTT	CAWRGDGNAEAFF
TRBV6-2/TRBV6-3	TRBJ2-5	NA	many	TGTGCCAGCAGTTACGTAGATCAAGAGACCCAGTACTTC	CASSYVDQETQYF